This TCR beta chain originates from a study of OX40 agonist ivuxolimab in advanced cancers. Study summary: Checkpoint inhibitors had been given previously to 35% to 50% of patients.

This CDR3 region has 17 residues. Germline V CDR1 and CDR2: SGHRS, YFSETQ. V lost 0 bases, J lost 2 bases, and 11 bases stayed unmatched. Measured with immunoSEQ multiplex PCR; TCRdb has only the in-frame clones, and not every one. The sample holds 68,000 or so clones, under 95% seen once. The receptor's source is an adult with an advanced solid tumor such as melanoma, head and neck, liver or kidney cancer. This specimen consisted of CD4+ or CD8+ T cells sorted from blood, obtained in a trial of the OX40 agonist ivuxolimab. The chain combines TRBV5-1 with TRBJ2-7; 7 bases align to TRBD1. CDR3 DNA sequence: TGCGCCAGCAGCTTGGACCCACCGACAGGGTCAACCTACGAGCAGTACTTC. Translating it yields CASSLDPPTGSTYEQYF.